This record covers a single TCR beta chain. What this receptor recognizes is not known. Base qualities are not recorded, but no much larger clone differs from it by a single base. The CDR3 goes from the cysteine to the phenylalanine over 13 residues. Only CDR3 DNA is held: 39 bases, read in frame from base 1. The junction shows trimming of 1 base on V and 7 bases on J, plus 6 bases between the germline ends. CDR1 SGHRS and CDR2 YFSETQ were looked up in the germline V gene. The library came from the immunoSEQ multiplex PCR assay. Drawn from immuneACCESS, this table holds only the in-frame rearrangements with V and J called that TCRdb kept. Clones are partly lost; checked studies trace under half to an unresolved V gene and leave the rest unexplained. Across this sample there are more than 95,000 clones, with about 70% seen only once. The ten largest clones capture roughly 2.8% of the sample. In this study, focal radiation therapy paired with CTLA-4 blockade (ipilimumab) was tested in patients who had chemo-refractory metastatic non-small-cell lung cancer.

These data are taken from a study of radiotherapy plus CTLA-4 blockade in lung cancer (dated by TCRdb to the late 2010s). Regarding the research as a whole: Among the enrolled patients, about 19% had an objective response, and around 31% reached disease control.

Beyond this particular receptor, the publication reports: Early dynamic changes in blood T cell clones, together with increased serum interferon-beta after radiation, were reported as the strongest predictors of response. After treatment with radiotherapy and ipilimumab, TCR clones that originated in tumors expanded in peripheral blood.

The rearranged chain carries TRBV5-1 and TRBJ1-6, with the D gene call left open. The material sequenced was peripheral blood, taken from a patient treated with radiotherapy plus ipilimumab. The TCR sequence derives from a human donor with non-small cell lung cancer who had a partial response to radiotherapy plus ipilimumab. Some clones in this sample may be carry-over from other donors' samples. The nucleotides read TGCGCCAGCAGCTTGTACGAGAATTCACCCCTCCACTTT. This encodes CASSLYENSPLHF.